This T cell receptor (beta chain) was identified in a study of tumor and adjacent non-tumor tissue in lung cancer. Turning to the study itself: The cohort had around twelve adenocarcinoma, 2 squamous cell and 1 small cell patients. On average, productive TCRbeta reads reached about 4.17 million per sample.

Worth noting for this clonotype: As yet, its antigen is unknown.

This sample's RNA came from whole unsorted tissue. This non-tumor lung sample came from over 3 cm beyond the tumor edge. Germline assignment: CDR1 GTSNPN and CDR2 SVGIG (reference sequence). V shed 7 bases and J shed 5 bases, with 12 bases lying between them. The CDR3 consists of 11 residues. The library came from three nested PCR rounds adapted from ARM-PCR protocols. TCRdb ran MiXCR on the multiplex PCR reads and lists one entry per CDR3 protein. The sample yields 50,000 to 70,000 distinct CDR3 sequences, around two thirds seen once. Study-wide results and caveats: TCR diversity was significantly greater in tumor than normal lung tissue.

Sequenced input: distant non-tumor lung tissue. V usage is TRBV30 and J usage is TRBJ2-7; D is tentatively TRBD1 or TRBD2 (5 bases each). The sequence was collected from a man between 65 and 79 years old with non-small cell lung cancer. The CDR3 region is CASRDDDEQYF. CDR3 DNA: TGTGCCTCCCGGGACGACGACGAGCAGTACTTC.